This is a list of T cell receptor beta chains from one sample in a study of blood T cells in healthy people across ages. One entry per CDR3 protein results from TCRdb running MiXCR on the 5' RACE reads. The data show 350,000 to 450,000 distinct CDR3 sequences, with roughly half seen just once and 51% held by the top ten. Sequencing was carried out using blood. These receptors all stem from a man in his fifties or sixties in good health. CDR3s include the opening cysteine and the closing phenylalanine or tryptophan. The D gene is left open where the match is weak. Clone sizes are given selectively: once, few, many, or a class where the clone is expanded.

d_call: -; j_call: TRBJ2-1; clone_size: -; v_call: TRBV20-1; cdr3_length: 15; cdr3_aa: CSARSSRVFYNEQFF; cdr3_nt: TGCAGTGCACGATCTAGCAGGGTTTTCTACAATGAGCAGTTCTTC
d_call: -; j_call: TRBJ1-3; clone_size: -; v_call: TRBV7-9; cdr3_length: 14; cdr3_aa: CASSFSGDGNTIYF; cdr3_nt: TGTGCCAGCAGCTTTTCCGGAGATGGAAACACCATATATTTT
d_call: TRBD2; j_call: TRBJ2-3; clone_size: -; v_call: TRBV7-2; cdr3_length: 15; cdr3_aa: CASSLRREWTDTQYF; cdr3_nt: TGTGCCAGCAGCTTACGGCGGGAGTGGACAGATACGCAGTATTTT
d_call: -; j_call: TRBJ2-1; clone_size: few; v_call: TRBV6-2/TRBV6-3; cdr3_length: 16; cdr3_aa: CASSYTGTTTYNEQFF; cdr3_nt: TGTGCCAGCAGTTACACCGGGACGACCACCTACAATGAGCAGTTCTTC
d_call: -; j_call: TRBJ2-5; clone_size: -; v_call: TRBV12-3/TRBV12-4; cdr3_length: 12; cdr3_aa: CASSLFRTEQYF; cdr3_nt: TGTGCCAGCAGTTTATTTAGAACTGAGCAGTACTTC
d_call: -; j_call: TRBJ1-2; clone_size: -; v_call: TRBV12-3/TRBV12-4; cdr3_length: 12; cdr3_aa: CASSSGARGYTF; cdr3_nt: TGTGCCAGCAGTTCGGGGGCTCGCGGCTACACCTTC
d_call: TRBD1; j_call: TRBJ2-1; clone_size: -; v_call: TRBV7-2; cdr3_length: 14; cdr3_aa: CASSPDRGWNEQFF; cdr3_nt: TGTGCCAGCAGCCCTGACAGGGGATGGAATGAGCAGTTCTTC
d_call: TRBD1; j_call: TRBJ2-5; clone_size: few; v_call: TRBV4-3; cdr3_length: 15; cdr3_aa: CASSQVTGGMETQYF; cdr3_nt: TGCGCCAGCAGCCAAGTAACAGGGGGAATGGAGACCCAGTACTTC
d_call: -; j_call: TRBJ2-5; clone_size: -; v_call: TRBV20-1; cdr3_length: 15; cdr3_aa: CSAKPSLGFQETQYF; cdr3_nt: TGCAGTGCTAAACCCTCACTAGGGTTCCAAGAGACCCAGTACTTC
d_call: -; j_call: TRBJ2-6; clone_size: -; v_call: TRBV7-2; cdr3_length: 15; cdr3_aa: CASSLYFSGVNVLTF; cdr3_nt: TGTGCCAGCAGCTTATATTTCTCTGGGGTCAACGTCCTGACTTTC
d_call: -; j_call: TRBJ2-7; clone_size: few; v_call: TRBV2; cdr3_length: 13; cdr3_aa: CASSEAVVYEQYF; cdr3_nt: TGTGCCAGCAGTGAAGCGGTAGTCTACGAGCAGTACTTC
d_call: TRBD2; j_call: TRBJ2-1; clone_size: once; v_call: TRBV4-2; cdr3_length: 16; cdr3_aa: CASSQVIGTSGAEQFF; cdr3_nt: TGTGCCAGCAGCCAAGTGATTGGGACTAGCGGGGCTGAGCAGTTCTTC
d_call: -; j_call: TRBJ1-4; clone_size: few; v_call: TRBV6-2/TRBV6-3; cdr3_length: 12; cdr3_aa: CASSSRREKLFF; cdr3_nt: TGTGCCAGCAGTTCAAGACGTGAAAAACTGTTTTTT
d_call: -; j_call: TRBJ1-2; clone_size: few; v_call: TRBV29-1; cdr3_length: 13; cdr3_aa: CSAMEGGVGSYTF; cdr3_nt: TGCAGCGCCATGGAGGGTGGGGTCGGCAGCTACACCTTC
d_call: -; j_call: TRBJ1-5; clone_size: -; v_call: TRBV28; cdr3_length: 12; cdr3_aa: CASGQTNQPQHF; cdr3_nt: TGTGCCAGCGGACAGACGAATCAGCCCCAGCATTTT
d_call: TRBD1; j_call: TRBJ2-5; clone_size: few; v_call: TRBV20-1; cdr3_length: 16; cdr3_aa: CSARGQGGTASETQYF; cdr3_nt: TGCAGTGCTAGGGGACAGGGGGGGACCGCCTCGGAGACCCAGTACTTC
d_call: -; j_call: TRBJ2-7; clone_size: -; v_call: TRBV12-3/TRBV12-4; cdr3_length: 13; cdr3_aa: CASSYRRHYEQYF; cdr3_nt: TGTGCCAGCAGTTACCGACGCCACTACGAGCAGTACTTC
d_call: TRBD2; j_call: TRBJ2-5; clone_size: -; v_call: TRBV6-1; cdr3_length: 15; cdr3_aa: CASSEAPAGRGTQYF; cdr3_nt: TGTGCCAGCAGTGAAGCGCCAGCGGGACGTGGGACCCAGTACTTC
d_call: -; j_call: TRBJ2-5; clone_size: -; v_call: TRBV10-3; cdr3_length: 14; cdr3_aa: CAISEQLQAETQYF; cdr3_nt: TGTGCCATCAGTGAGCAGTTACAGGCAGAGACCCAGTACTTC
d_call: -; j_call: TRBJ2-5; clone_size: few; v_call: TRBV6-6; cdr3_length: 15; cdr3_aa: CASSYSGGLGETQYF; cdr3_nt: TGTGCCAGCAGTTACTCTGGGGGGCTGGGAGAGACCCAGTACTTC
d_call: -; j_call: TRBJ2-1; clone_size: -; v_call: TRBV5-1; cdr3_length: 12; cdr3_aa: CASSLNVNEQFF; cdr3_nt: TGCGCCAGCAGCTTGAATGTGAATGAGCAGTTCTTC
d_call: TRBD2; j_call: TRBJ2-1; clone_size: -; v_call: TRBV7-2; cdr3_length: 17; cdr3_aa: CASSLDRTSGSYNEQFF; cdr3_nt: TGTGCCAGCAGCTTAGACCGGACTAGCGGCTCCTACAATGAGCAGTTCTTC
d_call: -; j_call: TRBJ1-6; clone_size: -; v_call: TRBV6-5; cdr3_length: 15; cdr3_aa: CASRTGGSYNSPLHF; cdr3_nt: TGTGCCAGCAGAACGGGGGGGTCCTATAATTCACCCCTCCACTTT
d_call: -; j_call: TRBJ2-3; clone_size: -; v_call: TRBV20-1; cdr3_length: 14; cdr3_aa: CSARDSGSTDTQYF; cdr3_nt: TGCAGTGCTAGAGATTCCGGGAGCACAGATACGCAGTATTTT
d_call: TRBD2; j_call: TRBJ2-1; clone_size: few; v_call: TRBV20-1; cdr3_length: 13; cdr3_aa: CSATGLGVREQFF; cdr3_nt: TGCAGTGCTACGGGACTAGGGGTTCGTGAGCAGTTCTTC
d_call: TRBD1; j_call: TRBJ1-2; clone_size: many; v_call: TRBV7-2; cdr3_length: 15; cdr3_aa: CASSLAGDSIYGYTF; cdr3_nt: TGTGCCAGCAGCTTAGCGGGGGACAGCATTTATGGCTACACCTTC
d_call: -; j_call: TRBJ1-4; clone_size: -; v_call: TRBV6-1; cdr3_length: 17; cdr3_aa: CASSPRGGRTTNEKLFF; cdr3_nt: TGTGCCAGCAGTCCCCGTGGGGGCAGAACAACTAATGAAAAACTGTTTTTT
d_call: TRBD2; j_call: TRBJ2-1; clone_size: few; v_call: TRBV27; cdr3_length: 14; cdr3_aa: CASSPGTSGREQFF; cdr3_nt: TGTGCCAGCAGCCCTGGGACTAGCGGGAGGGAGCAGTTCTTC
d_call: -; j_call: TRBJ1-2; clone_size: -; v_call: TRBV20-1; cdr3_length: 12; cdr3_aa: CSARRQTYGYTF; cdr3_nt: TGCAGTGCTAGAAGGCAGACTTATGGCTACACCTTC
d_call: TRBD2; j_call: TRBJ2-4; clone_size: few; v_call: TRBV20-1; cdr3_length: 17; cdr3_aa: CSARAGLLAMTKNIQYF; cdr3_nt: TGCAGTGCTAGAGCGGGACTACTAGCAATGACCAAAAACATTCAGTACTTC
d_call: -; j_call: TRBJ2-7; clone_size: -; v_call: TRBV6-2/TRBV6-3; cdr3_length: 15; cdr3_aa: CASKLGTGLGYEQYF; cdr3_nt: TGTGCCAGCAAGCTTGGGACCGGGCTCGGCTACGAGCAGTACTTC
d_call: -; j_call: TRBJ2-3; clone_size: -; v_call: TRBV7-2; cdr3_length: 14; cdr3_aa: CASRGTPSTDTQYF; cdr3_nt: TGTGCCAGCAGAGGGACGCCAAGCACAGATACGCAGTATTTT
d_call: -; j_call: TRBJ2-5; clone_size: -; v_call: TRBV6-4; cdr3_length: 16; cdr3_aa: CASSAPRGVTSETQYF; cdr3_nt: TGTGCCAGCAGTGCCCCCCGAGGGGTCACCTCGGAGACCCAGTACTTC
d_call: -; j_call: TRBJ1-6; clone_size: few; v_call: TRBV7-2; cdr3_length: 15; cdr3_aa: CASSLTGSYNSPLHF; cdr3_nt: TGTGCCAGCAGCTTGACAGGTTCCTATAATTCACCCCTCCACTTT
d_call: -; j_call: TRBJ2-1; clone_size: many; v_call: TRBV18; cdr3_length: 15; cdr3_aa: CASSYRSSSYNEQFF; cdr3_nt: TGTGCCAGCTCCTACCGATCAAGCTCCTACAATGAGCAGTTCTTC
d_call: -; j_call: TRBJ1-2; clone_size: -; v_call: TRBV20-1; cdr3_length: 15; cdr3_aa: CSARSTRQSFYGYTF; cdr3_nt: TGCAGTGCTAGAAGCACCCGACAGTCCTTCTATGGCTACACCTTC
d_call: TRBD2; j_call: TRBJ2-2; clone_size: -; v_call: TRBV12-3/TRBV12-4; cdr3_length: 21; cdr3_aa: CASSLTKAGLAGGTNTGELFF; cdr3_nt: TGTGCCAGCAGTTTAACAAAGGCAGGACTAGCGGGGGGGACGAACACCGGGGAGCTGTTTTTT
d_call: TRBD2; j_call: TRBJ2-5; clone_size: -; v_call: TRBV6-1; cdr3_length: 12; cdr3_aa: CASSTSAETQYF; cdr3_nt: TGTGCCAGCAGTACTAGCGCCGAGACCCAGTACTTC
d_call: -; j_call: TRBJ2-7; clone_size: many; v_call: TRBV28; cdr3_length: 14; cdr3_aa: CASSLSGSSYEQYF; cdr3_nt: TGTGCCAGCAGCCTTAGCGGAAGCTCCTACGAGCAGTACTTC
d_call: -; j_call: TRBJ1-2; clone_size: few; v_call: TRBV6-1; cdr3_length: 13; cdr3_aa: CASSEAANYGYTF; cdr3_nt: TGTGCCAGCAGTGAAGCAGCTAACTATGGCTACACCTTC
d_call: -; j_call: TRBJ2-5; clone_size: -; v_call: TRBV24-1; cdr3_length: 15; cdr3_aa: CATSDERARQETQYF; cdr3_nt: TGTGCCACCAGTGATGAGAGGGCAAGACAAGAGACCCAGTACTTC